Listed below are T cell receptor beta chains from one sample, sequenced in a study of blood T cells in healthy people across ages. Using its own MiXCR run on the 5' RACE reads, TCRdb lists one record per CDR3 protein. The table shows 1.5 million to 2 million distinct CDR3 sequences, with around half occurring only once. Sequencing was done on a sample of blood. These receptor sequences come from a woman aged 40 to 50 in good health. Each CDR3 is given without its conserved first and last residue. Where a row states a size, it is once, few, many or the class of an expanded clone; other rows omit it.

J: NA
length: 14
size: NA
V: TRBV24-1
CDR3: ATSDAGQGETETQY

J: TRBJ1-4
length: 15
size: NA
V: TRBV27
CDR3: AGSLVPSGHRNEKLF

J: TRBJ2-5
length: 11
size: few
V: TRBV5-1
CDR3: ASSSDIKETQY

J: TRBJ1-1
length: 14
size: NA
V: TRBV6-5
CDR3: ASRDRASRMNTEAF

J: TRBJ1-1
length: 13
size: few
V: TRBV7-2
CDR3: ASSPINRGNTEAF

J: TRBJ2-7
length: 15
size: NA
V: TRBV29-1
CDR3: SVGSSSRAGKTYEQY

J: TRBJ2-1
length: 13
size: NA
V: TRBV11-2
CDR3: ASSRGLRAENEQF

J: TRBJ2-3
length: 13
size: NA
V: TRBV14
CDR3: ASSQTSGLADTQY

J: NA
length: 11
size: NA
V: TRBV6-1
CDR3: ASRENEDYEQY

J: TRBJ2-3
length: 14
size: NA
V: TRBV5-1
CDR3: ASSLDGTSATDTQY

J: TRBJ2-4
length: 11
size: NA
V: TRBV7-2
CDR3: ASSFSDPPRPY

J: TRBJ1-2
length: 16
size: NA
V: TRBV7-2
CDR3: ASSLVTPGQGANYGHT

J: TRBJ2-5
length: 13
size: few
V: TRBV3-1
CDR3: ASSLTGALEETQY

J: TRBJ1-6
length: 13
size: NA
V: TRBV6-1
CDR3: ASSEKGSTTSPLH

J: TRBJ2-3
length: 10
size: NA
V: TRBV13
CDR3: ASSSAMDTQY